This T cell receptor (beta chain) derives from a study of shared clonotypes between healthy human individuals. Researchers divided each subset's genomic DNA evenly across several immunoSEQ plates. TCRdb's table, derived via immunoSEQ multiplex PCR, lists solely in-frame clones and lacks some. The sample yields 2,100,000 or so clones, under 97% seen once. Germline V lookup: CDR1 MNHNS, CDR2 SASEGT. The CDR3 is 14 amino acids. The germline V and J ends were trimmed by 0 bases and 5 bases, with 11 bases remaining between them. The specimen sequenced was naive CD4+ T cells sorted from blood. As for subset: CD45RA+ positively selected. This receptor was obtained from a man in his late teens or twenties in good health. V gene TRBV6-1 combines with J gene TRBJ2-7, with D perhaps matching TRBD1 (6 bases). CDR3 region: CASSEAEGVNEQYF. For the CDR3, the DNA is TGTGCCAGCAGTGAAGCAGAGGGGGTAAACGAGCAGTACTTC.